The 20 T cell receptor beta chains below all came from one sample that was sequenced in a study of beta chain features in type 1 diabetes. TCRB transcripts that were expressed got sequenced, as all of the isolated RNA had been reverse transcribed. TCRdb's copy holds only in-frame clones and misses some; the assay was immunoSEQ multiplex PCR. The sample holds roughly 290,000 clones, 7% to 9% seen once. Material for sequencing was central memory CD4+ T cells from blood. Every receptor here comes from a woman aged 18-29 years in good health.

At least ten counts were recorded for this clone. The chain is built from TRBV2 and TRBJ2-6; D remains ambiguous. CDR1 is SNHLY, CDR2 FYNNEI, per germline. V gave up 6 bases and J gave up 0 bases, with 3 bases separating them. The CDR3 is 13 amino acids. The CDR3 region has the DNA TGTGCCAGCAGCCGCTCTGGGGCCAACGTCCTGACTTTC. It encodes CASSRSGANVLTF.

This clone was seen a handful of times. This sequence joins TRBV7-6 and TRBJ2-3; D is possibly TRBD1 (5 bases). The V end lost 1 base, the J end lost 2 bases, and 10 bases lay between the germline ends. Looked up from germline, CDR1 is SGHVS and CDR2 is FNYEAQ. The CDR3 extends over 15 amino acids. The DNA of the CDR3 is TGTGCCAGCAGCTTAGAGGCCAGGGCCACAGATACGCAGTATTTT. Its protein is CASSLEARATDTQYF. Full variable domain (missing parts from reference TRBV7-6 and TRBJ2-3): GAGVSQSPRYKVTKRGQDVALRCDPISGHVSLYWYRQALGQGPEFLTYFNYEAQQDKSGLPNDRFSAERPEGSISTLTIQRTEQRDSAMYRCASSLEARATDTQYFGPGTRLTVL.

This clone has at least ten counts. CDR3 loop: CASSIAPGRYNEQFF. The CDR3 nucleotides are TGTGCCAGTAGTATAGCCCCCGGCAGGTACAATGAGCAGTTCTTC. The chain recombines TRBV19 with TRBJ2-1, with unresolved D. The CDR3 has 15 amino acids. V was shortened by 1 base and J by 4 bases, with 11 bases between the two germline ends. Per the germline V gene, CDR1 is LNHDA and CDR2 is SQIVND (reference sequence).

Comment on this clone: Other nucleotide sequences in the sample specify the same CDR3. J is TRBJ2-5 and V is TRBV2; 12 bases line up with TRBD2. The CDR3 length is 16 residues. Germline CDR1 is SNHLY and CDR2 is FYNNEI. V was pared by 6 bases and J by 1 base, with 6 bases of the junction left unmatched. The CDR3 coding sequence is TGTGCCAGCAGCCCGGGACTAGCGGGCCGCCAAGAGACCCAGTACTTC. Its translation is CASSPGLAGRQETQYF.

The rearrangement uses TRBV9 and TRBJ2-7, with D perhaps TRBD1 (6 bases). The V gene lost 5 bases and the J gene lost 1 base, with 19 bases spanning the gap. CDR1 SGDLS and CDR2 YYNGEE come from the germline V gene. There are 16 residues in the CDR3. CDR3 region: CASSLQTGNSSYEQYV. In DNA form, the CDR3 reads TGTGCCAGCAGTCTTCAAACAGGGAATTCTTCCTACGAGCAGTACGTC.

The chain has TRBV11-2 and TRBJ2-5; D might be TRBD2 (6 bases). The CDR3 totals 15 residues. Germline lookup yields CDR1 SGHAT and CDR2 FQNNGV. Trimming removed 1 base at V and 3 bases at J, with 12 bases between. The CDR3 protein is CASSLGRGREETQYF. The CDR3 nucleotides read TGTGCCAGCAGCTTAGGGAGGGGCCGGGAAGAGACCCAGTACTTC.

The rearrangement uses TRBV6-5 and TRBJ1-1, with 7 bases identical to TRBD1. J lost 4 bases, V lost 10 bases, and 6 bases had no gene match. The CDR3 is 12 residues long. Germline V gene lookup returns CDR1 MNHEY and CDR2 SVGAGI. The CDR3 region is CATRYRGTEAFF. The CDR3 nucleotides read TGTGCCACCAGATACAGGGGCACTGAAGCTTTCTTT.

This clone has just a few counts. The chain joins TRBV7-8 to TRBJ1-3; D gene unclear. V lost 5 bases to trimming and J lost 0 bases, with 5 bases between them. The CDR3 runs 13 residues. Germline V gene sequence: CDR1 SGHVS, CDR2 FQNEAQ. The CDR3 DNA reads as TGTGCCAGCAGCCTAACCTCTGGAAACACCATATATTTT. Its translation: CASSLTSGNTIYF.

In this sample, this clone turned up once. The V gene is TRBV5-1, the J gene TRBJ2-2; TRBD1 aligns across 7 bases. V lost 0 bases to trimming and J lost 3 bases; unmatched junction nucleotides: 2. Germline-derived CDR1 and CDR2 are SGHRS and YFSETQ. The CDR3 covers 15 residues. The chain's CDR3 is CASSLGDRYTGELFF. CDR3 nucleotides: TGCGCCAGCAGCTTGGGGGACAGATACACCGGGGAGCTGTTTTTT.

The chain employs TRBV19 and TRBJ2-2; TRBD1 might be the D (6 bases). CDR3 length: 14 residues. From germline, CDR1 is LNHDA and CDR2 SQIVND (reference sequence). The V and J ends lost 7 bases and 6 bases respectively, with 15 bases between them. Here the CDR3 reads CASTWDKIAGELFF. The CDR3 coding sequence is TGTGCCAGTACCTGGGACAAGATCGCCGGGGAGCTGTTTTTT.

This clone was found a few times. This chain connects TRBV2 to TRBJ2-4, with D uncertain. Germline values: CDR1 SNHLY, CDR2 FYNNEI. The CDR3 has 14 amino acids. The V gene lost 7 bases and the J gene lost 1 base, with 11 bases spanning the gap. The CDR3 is CASMVRWAKNIQYF. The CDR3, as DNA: TGTGCCAGCATGGTCCGTTGGGCCAAAAACATTCAGTACTTC.

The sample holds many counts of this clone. The DNA of the CDR3 is TGTGCCAGCAAGCGGACTAGCGGGGCCTCCAATGAGCAGTTCTTC. This translates into CASKRTSGASNEQFF. The chain carries TRBV6-1 and TRBJ2-1; TRBD2 matches 12 bases. V trimming: 7 bases; J trimming: 6 bases; junction bases outside the gene matches: 7. The CDR3 has 15 amino acids. The germline gives CDR1 MNHNS, CDR2 SASEGT.

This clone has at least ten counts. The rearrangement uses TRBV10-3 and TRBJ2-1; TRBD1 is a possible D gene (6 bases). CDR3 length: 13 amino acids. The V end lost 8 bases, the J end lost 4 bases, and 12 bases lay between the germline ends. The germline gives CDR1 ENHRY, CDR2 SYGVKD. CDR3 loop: CAIGQGPYNEQFF. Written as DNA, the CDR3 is TGTGCCATCGGGCAGGGGCCATACAATGAGCAGTTCTTC.

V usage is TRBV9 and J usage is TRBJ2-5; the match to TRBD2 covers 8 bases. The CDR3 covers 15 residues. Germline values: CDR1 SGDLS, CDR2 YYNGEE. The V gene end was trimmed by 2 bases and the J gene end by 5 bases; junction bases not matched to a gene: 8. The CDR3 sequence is CASSVEREPGETQYF. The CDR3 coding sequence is TGTGCCAGCAGCGTTGAGCGGGAGCCGGGCGAGACCCAGTACTTC.

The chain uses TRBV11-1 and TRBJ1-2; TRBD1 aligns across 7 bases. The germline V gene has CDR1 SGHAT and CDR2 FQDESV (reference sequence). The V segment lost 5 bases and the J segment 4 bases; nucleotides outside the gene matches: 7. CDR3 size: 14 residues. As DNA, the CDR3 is TGTGCCAGCAGCCGAACCGGACAGGCCTATGGCTACACCTTC. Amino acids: CASSRTGQAYGYTF.

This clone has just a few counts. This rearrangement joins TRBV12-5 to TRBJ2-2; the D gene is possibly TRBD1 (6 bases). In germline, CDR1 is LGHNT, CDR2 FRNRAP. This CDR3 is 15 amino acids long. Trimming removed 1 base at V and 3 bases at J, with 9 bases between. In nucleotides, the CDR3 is TGTGCTAGTGGTTTGGGGTCAGGGGACACCGGGGAGCTGTTTTTT. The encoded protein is CASGLGSGDTGELFF.

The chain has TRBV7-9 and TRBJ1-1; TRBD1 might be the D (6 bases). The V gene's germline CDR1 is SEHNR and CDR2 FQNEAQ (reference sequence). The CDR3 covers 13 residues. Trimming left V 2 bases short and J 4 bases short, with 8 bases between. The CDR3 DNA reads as TGTGCCAGCAGCTTAACAGGGTCCACTGAAGCTTTCTTT. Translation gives CASSLTGSTEAFF.

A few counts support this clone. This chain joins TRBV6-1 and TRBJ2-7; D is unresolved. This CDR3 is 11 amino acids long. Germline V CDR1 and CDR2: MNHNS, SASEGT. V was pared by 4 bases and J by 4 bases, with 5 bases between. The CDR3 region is CASSVQYEQYF. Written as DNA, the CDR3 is TGTGCCAGCAGTGTCCAATACGAGCAGTACTTC.

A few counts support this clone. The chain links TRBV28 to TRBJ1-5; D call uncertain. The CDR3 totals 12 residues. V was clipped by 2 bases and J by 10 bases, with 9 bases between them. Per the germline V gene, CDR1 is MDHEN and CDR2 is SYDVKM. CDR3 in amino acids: CASSLKGHPQHF. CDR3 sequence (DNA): TGTGCCAGCAGTTTAAAGGGTCATCCCCAGCATTTT.

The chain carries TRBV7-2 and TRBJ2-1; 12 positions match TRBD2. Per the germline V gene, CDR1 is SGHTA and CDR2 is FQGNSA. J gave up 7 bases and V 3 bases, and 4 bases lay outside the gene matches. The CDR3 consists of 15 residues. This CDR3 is CASSLTSGGVNEQFF. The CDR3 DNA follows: TGTGCCAGCAGCTTGACTAGCGGGGGTGTTAATGAGCAGTTCTTC.